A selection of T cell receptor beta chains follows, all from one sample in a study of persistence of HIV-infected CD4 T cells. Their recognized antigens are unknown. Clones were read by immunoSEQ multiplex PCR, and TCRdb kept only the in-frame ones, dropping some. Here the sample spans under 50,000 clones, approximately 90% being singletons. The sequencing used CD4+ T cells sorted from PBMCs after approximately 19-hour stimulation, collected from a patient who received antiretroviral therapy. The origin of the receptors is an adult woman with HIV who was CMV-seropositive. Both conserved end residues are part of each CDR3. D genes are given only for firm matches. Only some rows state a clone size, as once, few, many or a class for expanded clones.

CASSYRQIATGQYF	TGTGCCAGCAGTTACCGCCAGATAGCTACGGGGCAGTACTTC	TRBJ2-7	NA	NA	TRBV6-5
CSAHRQGGTEAFF	TGCAGCGCCCACCGCCAGGGTGGCACTGAAGCTTTCTTT	TRBJ1-1	NA	once	TRBV29-1
CATSRGGGRGDNEQFF	TGTGCCACCAGCAGAGGAGGTGGGAGGGGGGACAATGAGCAGTTCTTC	TRBJ2-1	NA	NA	TRBV15
CASSFGLAGAPQEDEQYF	TGTGCCAGCAGTTTCGGACTAGCGGGAGCGCCACAGGAGGACGAGCAGTACTTC	TRBJ2-7	TRBD2	NA	TRBV28
CASSKRGNREVNTEAFF	TGTGCCAGCAGCAAACGGGGGAACAGGGAAGTGAACACTGAAGCTTTCTTT	TRBJ1-1	NA	NA	TRBV7-9
CASSTDRDYNEQFF	TGTGCCAGCAGTACGGACAGGGATTACAATGAGCAGTTCTTC	TRBJ2-1	TRBD1	NA	TRBV28
CASSQPDRGPDYGYTF	TGTGCCAGCAGCCAACCGGACAGGGGGCCGGACTATGGCTACACCTTC	TRBJ1-2	TRBD1	NA	TRBV7-3
CASSLGGSSDNEQFF	TGTGCCAGCAGCTTAGGTGGGTCTTCCGACAATGAGCAGTTCTTC	TRBJ2-1	NA	NA	TRBV5-4
CASSLAGYSYNEQFF	TGTGCCAGCAGTCTAGCGGGCTATTCCTACAATGAGCAGTTCTTC	TRBJ2-1	TRBD2	NA	TRBV7-2
CASSLAGGGVNTEAFF	TGTGCCAGCAGCTTAGCGGGGGGAGGCGTAAACACTGAAGCTTTCTTT	TRBJ1-1	NA	NA	TRBV7-9
CASSTLETQYF	TGTGCCAGCAGCACTCTAGAGACCCAGTACTTC	TRBJ2-5	NA	NA	TRBV3-1/TRBV3-2
CASSWLAGDRYEQYF	TGCGCCAGCAGCTGGCTAGCGGGAGATCGGTACGAGCAGTACTTC	TRBJ2-7	TRBD2	NA	TRBV5-1
CASRREYISYEQYF	TGTGCCAGCAGACGGGAGTACATCTCCTACGAGCAGTACTTC	TRBJ2-7	NA	NA	TRBV6-5
CASTLPSYNSPLHF	TGTGCCAGCACCCTCCCCTCCTATAATTCACCCCTCCACTTT	TRBJ1-6	NA	NA	TRBV7-2
CASSMGAGWGNEQFF	TGTGCCAGTAGTATGGGGGCAGGGTGGGGTAATGAGCAGTTCTTC	TRBJ2-1	NA	NA	TRBV19
CASSLPGGGANNEQFF	TGTGCCAGCAGCCTCCCAGGTGGGGGGGCTAACAATGAGCAGTTCTTC	TRBJ2-1	NA	once	TRBV7-8
CASSESPGNGSPLHF	TGTGCCAGCAGTGAATCCCCAGGGAACGGGTCACCCCTCCACTTT	TRBJ1-6	NA	few	TRBV25-1
CASSQEGGLGNEQFF	TGCGCCAGCAGCCAAGAGGGGGGACTAGGAAATGAGCAGTTCTTC	TRBJ2-1	TRBD2	NA	TRBV4-3
CASSERRAGNSEQYF	TGTGCCAGCAGTGAAAGAAGGGCAGGGAACAGCGAGCAGTACTTC	TRBJ2-7	NA	NA	TRBV6-1
CASSLSGQGVSYEQYF	TGTGCCAGCAGTTTATCGGGGCAGGGGGTTTCCTACGAGCAGTACTTC	TRBJ2-7	TRBD1	NA	TRBV28
CASSLVTANQPQHF	TGTGCCAGTAGTCTAGTGACGGCTAATCAGCCCCAGCATTTT	TRBJ1-5	NA	few	TRBV19
CASSLWGTDTQYF	TGTGCCAGCAGTTTATGGGGGACAGATACGCAGTATTTT	TRBJ2-3	NA	NA	TRBV12-3/TRBV12-4
CATSRALGPSGSYEQYF	TGTGCCACCAGCAGAGCCTTGGGCCCTAGCGGATCCTACGAGCAGTACTTC	TRBJ2-7	TRBD2	NA	TRBV15
CASSLGTVNTEAFF	TGTGCCAGCAGCTTGGGGACAGTGAACACTGAAGCTTTCTTT	TRBJ1-1	NA	NA	TRBV5-8
CASSIWTPASSGANVLTF	TGTGCCAGCAGCATTTGGACTCCGGCGAGCTCTGGGGCCAACGTCCTGACTTTC	TRBJ2-6	NA	NA	TRBV21-1
CASSFRNNNYGYTF	TGTGCCAGCAGCTTTAGGAACAACAACTATGGCTACACCTTC	TRBJ1-2	NA	NA	TRBV5-4
CASSLVEGVGEYEQYF	TGTGCCAGCAGCTTGGTCGAGGGCGTCGGGGAGTACGAGCAGTACTTC	TRBJ2-7	NA	NA	TRBV5-4
CASSEGSREGYGYTF	TGTGCCAGCAGTGAAGGGTCCCGGGAGGGCTATGGCTACACCTTC	TRBJ1-2	NA	NA	TRBV2
CASSKGTPGNEQFF	TGTGCCAGCAGCAAGGGGACACCAGGCAATGAGCAGTTCTTC	TRBJ2-1	NA	NA	TRBV13
CASSGLAGFPDTQYF	TGCGCCAGCAGTGGACTAGCGGGATTCCCAGATACGCAGTATTTT	TRBJ2-3	TRBD2	NA	TRBV10-1
CATSDAGQVDQETQYF	TGTGCCACCAGTGATGCGGGACAGGTTGACCAAGAGACCCAGTACTTC	TRBJ2-5	TRBD1	NA	TRBV24-1
CAISETTGRNEQFF	TGTGCCATCAGTGAAACGACAGGTCGCAATGAGCAGTTCTTC	TRBJ2-1	NA	once	TRBV10-3
CATSDSRMTWGYTF	TGTGCCACCAGTGATTCCCGGATGACGTGGGGCTACACCTTC	TRBJ1-2	NA	NA	TRBV24-1
CASSVRWDTEAFF	TGTGCCAGCAGCGTTAGGTGGGACACTGAAGCTTTCTTT	TRBJ1-1	NA	NA	TRBV5-6
CASSGGHHSNQPQHF	TGTGCCAGCAGCGGTGGACACCATAGCAATCAGCCCCAGCATTTT	TRBJ1-5	NA	NA	TRBV5-5
CASSAGTGSWGYTF	TGCGCCAGCAGCGCTGGGACAGGTTCTTGGGGCTACACCTTC	TRBJ1-2	TRBD1	NA	TRBV5-1
CASSLSPNYNSPLHF	TGTGCCAGCAGCTTAAGTCCTAACTATAATTCACCCCTCCACTTT	TRBJ1-6	NA	NA	TRBV7-3
CASSLSSTPGGQYF	TGTGCCAGCAGCTTATCCTCCACGCCCGGGGGGCAGTACTTC	TRBJ2-7	NA	NA	TRBV7-2
CASSIDSGLLYGYTF	TGTGCCAGTAGTATAGATTCGGGGCTCCTCTATGGCTACACCTTC	TRBJ1-2	NA	NA	TRBV19
CASRPVTLAGANEQFF	TGTGCCAGTAGGCCCGTAACTCTAGCGGGAGCCAATGAGCAGTTCTTC	TRBJ2-1	TRBD2	NA	TRBV19